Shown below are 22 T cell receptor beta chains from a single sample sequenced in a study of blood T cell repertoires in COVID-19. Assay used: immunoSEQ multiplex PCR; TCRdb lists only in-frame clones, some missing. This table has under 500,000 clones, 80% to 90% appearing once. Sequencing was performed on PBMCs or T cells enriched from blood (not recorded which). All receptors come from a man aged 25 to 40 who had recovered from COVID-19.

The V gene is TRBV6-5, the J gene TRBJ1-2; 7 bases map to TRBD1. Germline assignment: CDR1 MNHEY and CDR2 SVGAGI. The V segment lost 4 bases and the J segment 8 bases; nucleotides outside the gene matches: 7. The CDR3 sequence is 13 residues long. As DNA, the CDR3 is TGTGCCAGCAGTTTACAGGGGAGTCAAGGCTACACCTTC. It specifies CASSLQGSQGYTF.

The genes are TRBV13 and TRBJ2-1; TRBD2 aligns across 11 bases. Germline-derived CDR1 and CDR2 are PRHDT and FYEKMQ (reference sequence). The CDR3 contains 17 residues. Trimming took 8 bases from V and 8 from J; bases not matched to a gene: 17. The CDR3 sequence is CASGAVTGTSGGYEQFF. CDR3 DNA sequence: TGTGCCAGCGGGGCTGTCACCGGGACTAGCGGTGGGTATGAGCAGTTCTTC.

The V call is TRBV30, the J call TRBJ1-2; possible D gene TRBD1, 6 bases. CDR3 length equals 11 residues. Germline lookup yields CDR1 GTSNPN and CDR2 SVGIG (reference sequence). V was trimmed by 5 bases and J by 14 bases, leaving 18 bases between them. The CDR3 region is CAWDLTGPLTF. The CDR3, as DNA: TGTGCCTGGGACCTGACAGGACCTTTAACCTTC.

The CDR3 nucleotides read TGTGCCAGTAGTAGGGGGTTAGCGGACGAGCAGTACTTC. Its translation is CASSRGLADEQYF. The chain has TRBV19 and TRBJ2-7, with D maybe TRBD2 (6 bases). Germline loops: CDR1 LNHDA, CDR2 SQIVND (reference sequence). The CDR3 extends over 13 amino acids. Trimming stripped 4 bases from V and 5 bases from J, with 12 bases between.

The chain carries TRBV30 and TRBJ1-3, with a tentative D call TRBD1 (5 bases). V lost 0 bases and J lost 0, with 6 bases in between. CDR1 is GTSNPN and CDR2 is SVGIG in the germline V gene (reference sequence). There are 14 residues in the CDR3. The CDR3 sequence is CAWSVTGSGNTIYF. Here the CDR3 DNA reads TGTGCCTGGAGTGTAACAGGCTCTGGAAACACCATATATTTT. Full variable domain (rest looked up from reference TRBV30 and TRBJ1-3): SQTIHQWPATLVQPVGSPLSLECTVEGTSNPNLYWYRQAAGRGLQLLFYSVGIGQISSEVPQNLSASRPQDRQFILSSKKLLLSDSGFYLCAWSVTGSGNTIYFGEGSWLTVV.

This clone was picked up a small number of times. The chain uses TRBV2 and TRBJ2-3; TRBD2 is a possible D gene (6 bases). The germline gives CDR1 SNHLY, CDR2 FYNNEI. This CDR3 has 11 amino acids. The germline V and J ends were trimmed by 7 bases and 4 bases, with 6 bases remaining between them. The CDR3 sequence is CASTGADTQYF. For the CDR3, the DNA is TGTGCCAGCACGGGGGCAGATACGCAGTATTTT.

CDR3 protein: CSSRVTRGTEAFF. CDR3 bases: TGCAGCTCAAGAGTGACCCGGGGCACTGAAGCTTTCTTT. The V call is TRBV29-1, the J call TRBJ1-1; D remains ambiguous. Germline CDR1 reads SQVTM; CDR2 reads ANQGSEA. Trimming shortened V by 8 bases and J by 4 bases, and 17 bases separated the two germline ends. The CDR3 is made up of 13 amino acids. Full variable domain (missing parts from reference TRBV29-1 and TRBJ1-1): SAVISQKPSRDICQRGTSLTIQCQVDSQVTMMFWYRQQPGQSLTLIATANQGSEATYESGFVIDKFPISRPNLTFSTLTVSNMSPEDSSIYLCSSRVTRGTEAFFGQGTRLTVV.

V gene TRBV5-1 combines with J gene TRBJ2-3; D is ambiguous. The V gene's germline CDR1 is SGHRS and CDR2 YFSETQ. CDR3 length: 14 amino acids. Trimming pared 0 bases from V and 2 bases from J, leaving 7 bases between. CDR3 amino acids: CASSLVSATDTQYF. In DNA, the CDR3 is TGCGCCAGCAGCTTGGTAAGCGCCACAGATACGCAGTATTTT.

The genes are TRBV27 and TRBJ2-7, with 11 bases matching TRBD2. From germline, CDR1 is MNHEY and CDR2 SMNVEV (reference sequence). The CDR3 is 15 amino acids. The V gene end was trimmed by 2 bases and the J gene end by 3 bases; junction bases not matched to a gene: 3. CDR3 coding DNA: TGTGCCAGCAGTTTACTAGCGGGAGGACTCTACGAGCAGTACTTC. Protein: CASSLLAGGLYEQYF.

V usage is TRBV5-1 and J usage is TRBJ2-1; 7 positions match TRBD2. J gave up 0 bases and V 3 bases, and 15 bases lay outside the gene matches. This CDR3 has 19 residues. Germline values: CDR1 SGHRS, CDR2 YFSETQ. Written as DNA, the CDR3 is TGCGCCAGCAGCTCCAATCGGCGGGAGTCATGGGTCTCCTACAATGAGCAGTTCTTC. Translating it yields CASSSNRRESWVSYNEQFF.

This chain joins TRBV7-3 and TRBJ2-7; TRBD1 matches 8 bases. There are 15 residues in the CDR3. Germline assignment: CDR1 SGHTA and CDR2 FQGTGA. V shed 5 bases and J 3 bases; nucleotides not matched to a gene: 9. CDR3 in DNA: TGTGCCAGCAGCCCCGGGACAGGCGTTAGCTACGAGCAGTACTTC. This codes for CASSPGTGVSYEQYF.

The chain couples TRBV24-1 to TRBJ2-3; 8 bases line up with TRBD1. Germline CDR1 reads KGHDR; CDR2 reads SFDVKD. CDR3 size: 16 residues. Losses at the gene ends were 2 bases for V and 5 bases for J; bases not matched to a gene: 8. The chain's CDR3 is CATSDSLTGVEDTQYF. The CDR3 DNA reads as TGTGCCACCAGTGATTCGCTGACAGGGGTGGAAGATACGCAGTATTTT.

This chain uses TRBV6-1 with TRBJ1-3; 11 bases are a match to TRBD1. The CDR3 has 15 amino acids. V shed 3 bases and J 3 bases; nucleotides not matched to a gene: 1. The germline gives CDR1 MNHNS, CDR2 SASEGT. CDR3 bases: TGTGCCAGCAGTGAGGACAGGGGGCTTGGAAACACCATATATTTT. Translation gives CASSEDRGLGNTIYF.

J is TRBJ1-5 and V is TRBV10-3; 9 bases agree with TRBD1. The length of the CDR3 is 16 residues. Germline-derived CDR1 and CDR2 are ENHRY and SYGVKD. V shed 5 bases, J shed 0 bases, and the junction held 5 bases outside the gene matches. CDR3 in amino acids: CAISQTGGVSNQPQHF. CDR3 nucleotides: TGTGCCATCAGTCAAACAGGGGGCGTTAGCAATCAGCCCCAGCATTTT.

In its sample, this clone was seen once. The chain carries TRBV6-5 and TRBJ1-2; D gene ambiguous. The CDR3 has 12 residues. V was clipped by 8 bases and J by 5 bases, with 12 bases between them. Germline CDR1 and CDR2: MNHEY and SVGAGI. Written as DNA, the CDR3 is TGTGCCAGCCACACCGAGGGATATGGCTACACCTTC. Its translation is CASHTEGYGYTF.

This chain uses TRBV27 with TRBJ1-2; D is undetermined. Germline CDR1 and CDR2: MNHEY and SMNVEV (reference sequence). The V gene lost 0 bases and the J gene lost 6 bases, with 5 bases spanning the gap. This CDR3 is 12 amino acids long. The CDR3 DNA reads TGTGCCAGCAGTTTATCCGGGGATGGCTACACCTTC. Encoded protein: CASSLSGDGYTF.

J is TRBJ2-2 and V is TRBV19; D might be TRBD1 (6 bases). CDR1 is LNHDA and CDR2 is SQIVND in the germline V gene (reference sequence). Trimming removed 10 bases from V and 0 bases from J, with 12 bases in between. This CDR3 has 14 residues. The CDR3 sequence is CATRDISNTGELFF. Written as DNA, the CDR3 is TGTGCCACCAGGGACATTTCGAACACCGGGGAGCTGTTTTTT.

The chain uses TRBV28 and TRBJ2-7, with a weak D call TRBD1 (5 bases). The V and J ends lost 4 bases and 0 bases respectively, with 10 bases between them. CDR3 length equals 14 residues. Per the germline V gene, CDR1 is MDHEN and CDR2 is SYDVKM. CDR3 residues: CASSSQASSYEQYF. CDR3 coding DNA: TGTGCCAGCAGTTCACAGGCCTCCTCCTACGAGCAGTACTTC.

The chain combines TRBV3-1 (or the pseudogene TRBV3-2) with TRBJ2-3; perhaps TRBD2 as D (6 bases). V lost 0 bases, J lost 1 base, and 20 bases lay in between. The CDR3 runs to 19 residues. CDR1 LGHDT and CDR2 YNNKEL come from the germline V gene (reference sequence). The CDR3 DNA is TGTGCCAGCAGCCAAGATACCTCGGGAGAATATGTTGGCACAGATACGCAGTATTTT. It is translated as CASSQDTSGEYVGTDTQYF.

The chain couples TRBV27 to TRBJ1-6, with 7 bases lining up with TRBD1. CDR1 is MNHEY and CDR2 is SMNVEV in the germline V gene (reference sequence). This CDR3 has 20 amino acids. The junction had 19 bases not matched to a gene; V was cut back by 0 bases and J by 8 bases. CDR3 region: CASSLSYRDSYPPLDSPLHF. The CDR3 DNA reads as TGTGCCAGCAGTTTATCCTACCGGGACAGTTATCCCCCTCTGGATTCACCCCTCCACTTT.

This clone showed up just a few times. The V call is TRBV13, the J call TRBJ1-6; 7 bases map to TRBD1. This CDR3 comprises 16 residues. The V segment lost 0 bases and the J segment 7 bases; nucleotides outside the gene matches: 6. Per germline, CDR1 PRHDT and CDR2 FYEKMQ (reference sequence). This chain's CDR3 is CASSLGQGMGNSPLHF. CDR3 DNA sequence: TGTGCCAGCAGCTTAGGACAGGGGATGGGGAATTCACCCCTCCACTTT.

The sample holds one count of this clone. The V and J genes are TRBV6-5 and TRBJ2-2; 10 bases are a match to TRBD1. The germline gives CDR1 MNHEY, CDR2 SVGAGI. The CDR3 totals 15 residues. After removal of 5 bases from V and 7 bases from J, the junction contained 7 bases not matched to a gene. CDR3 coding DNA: TGTGCCAGCAGTCCGGACAGGGGGTATGGCGGGGAGCTGTTTTTT. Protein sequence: CASSPDRGYGGELFF.